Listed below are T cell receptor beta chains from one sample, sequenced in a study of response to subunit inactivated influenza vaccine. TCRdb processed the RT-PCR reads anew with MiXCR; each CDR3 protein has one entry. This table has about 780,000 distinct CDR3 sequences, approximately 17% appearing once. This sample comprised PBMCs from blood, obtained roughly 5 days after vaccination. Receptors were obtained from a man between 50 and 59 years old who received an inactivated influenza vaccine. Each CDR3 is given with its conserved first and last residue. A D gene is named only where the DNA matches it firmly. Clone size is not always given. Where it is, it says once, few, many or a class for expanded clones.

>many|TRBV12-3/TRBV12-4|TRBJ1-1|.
CASSFQGKGTEAFF
TGTGCCAGCAGTTTTCAGGGTAAGGGGACTGAAGCTTTCTTT
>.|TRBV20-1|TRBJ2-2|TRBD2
CSARDQVSGTPSILNTGELFF
TGCAGTGCTAGAGATCAGGTTAGCGGGACCCCGTCAATATTGAACACCGGGGAGCTGTTTTTT
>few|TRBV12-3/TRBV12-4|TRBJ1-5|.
CASSLGTHAGYQPQHF
TGTGCCAGCAGTTTAGGGACCCACGCTGGATATCAGCCCCAGCATTTT
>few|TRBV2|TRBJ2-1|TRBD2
CASSKGLAVYNEQFF
TGTGCCAGCAGTAAGGGACTAGCGGTTTACAATGAGCAGTTCTTC
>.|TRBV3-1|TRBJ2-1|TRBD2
CASSQGLAGAQGFF
TGTGCCAGCAGCCAAGGACTAGCGGGAGCTCAGGGGTTCTTC
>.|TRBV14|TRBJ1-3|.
CASSQSMTAGNTIYF
TGTGCCAGCAGCCAATCTATGACGGCTGGAAACACCATATATTTT
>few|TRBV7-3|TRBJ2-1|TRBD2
CASSLGVAGEQFF
TGTGCCAGCAGCTTAGGGGTAGCGGGAGAGCAGTTCTTC
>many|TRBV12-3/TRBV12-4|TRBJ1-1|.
CASISPGSTEAFF
TGTGCCAGCATCTCACCAGGTAGTACTGAAGCTTTCTTT
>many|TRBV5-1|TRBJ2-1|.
CASSSDSYNEQFF
TGTGCCAGCAGCTCGGACAGCTACAATGAGCAGTTCTTC
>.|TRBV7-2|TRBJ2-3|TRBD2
CASSLGVAGGGTDTQYF
TGTGCCAGCAGCTTAGGGGTAGCGGGAGGAGGGACAGATACGCAGTATTTT
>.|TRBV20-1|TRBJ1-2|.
CSAIRTELFYGYTF
TGCAGTGCTATCCGGACAGAACTTTTCTATGGCTACACCTTC
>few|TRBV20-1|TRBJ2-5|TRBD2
CSATSPGLAGGETQYF
TGCAGTGCTACAAGTCCGGGACTAGCGGGGGGAGAGACCCAGTACTTC
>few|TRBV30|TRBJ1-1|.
CAWSVRGHMNTEAFF
TGTGCCTGGAGTGTACGCGGTCACATGAACACTGAAGCTTTCTTT
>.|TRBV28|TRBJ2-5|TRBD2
CASRPGTSGTQETQYF
TGTGCCAGCAGACCCGGGACTAGCGGTACCCAAGAGACCCAGTACTTC
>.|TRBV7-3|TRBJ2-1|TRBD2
CASSLLGGANNEQFF
TGTGCCAGCAGCTTACTGGGAGGGGCCAACAATGAGCAGTTCTTC
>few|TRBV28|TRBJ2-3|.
CASRRLSTDTQYF
TGTGCCAGCAGGCGCCTTAGCACAGATACGCAGTATTTT
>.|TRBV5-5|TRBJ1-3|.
CASSLATLKPGNTIYF
TGTGCCAGCAGCTTGGCCACGTTGAAGCCTGGAAACACCATATATTTT
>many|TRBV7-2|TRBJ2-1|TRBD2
CASSLVRLAEQFF
TGTGCCAGCAGCTTAGTGAGACTAGCGGAGCAGTTCTTC
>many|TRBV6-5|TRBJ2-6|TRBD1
CASSYSRTGSGANVLTF
TGTGCCAGCAGTTACTCTAGGACAGGGTCTGGGGCCAACGTCCTGACTTTC
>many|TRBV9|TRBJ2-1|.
CASSAGTLSYNEQFF
TGTGCCAGCAGCGCTGGGACCCTCTCCTACAATGAGCAGTTCTTC
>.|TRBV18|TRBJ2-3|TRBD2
CASSPFPLAGTSTDTQYF
TGTGCCAGCTCACCTTTTCCCCTAGCGGGGACTAGCACAGATACGCAGTATTTT
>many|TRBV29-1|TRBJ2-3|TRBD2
CSVVALAGATDTQYF
TGCAGCGTGGTCGCACTAGCGGGAGCCACAGATACGCAGTATTTT
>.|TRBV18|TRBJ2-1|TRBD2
CASSPQREGNEQFF
TGTGCCAGCTCACCACAACGGGAGGGCAATGAGCAGTTCTTC